Reported below is one T cell receptor (beta chain). Its antigen is as yet unknown. This entry belongs to a study of human T cells and chemical hapten exposure. Looking at the study overall: TCR yield per sample varied, mainly due to pooled library volumes.

Under the authors' procedure: Sequenced samples showed a median of 95,638 TCRs each, with counts running from around 25,000 to 690,000. MiXCR, applied by TCRdb to the RACE reads, yields one record per CDR3 protein. The V and J calls and clone size come from TCRdb's table, not from the authors' own analysis. The sample has 35,000 to 55,000 distinct CDR3 sequences, approximately 4% seen once. Points from the study as a whole: Sensitizing to DPC left TCRs with a frequency above 1 in 1000 unaltered.

As for time point: healthy volunteer bleed at 6 weeks. Researchers extracted total RNA from unfractionated whole blood. The TCR sequence derives from a human donor in good health. Some clones in this sample may be carry-over from other donors' samples. The sequencing sample was made of whole blood.

As DNA, the CDR3 is TGTGCCAGCTCATCCCGTGACCGGGGGGCAAACACCGGGGAGCTGTTTTTT. Translating it yields CASSSRDRGANTGELFF. This chain connects TRBV18 to TRBJ2-2, with a weak D call TRBD2 (7 bases). This CDR3 is built from 17 residues. Trimming took off 5 bases at V and 2 bases at J, with 18 bases between the two ends. Germline V gives CDR1 KGHSH, CDR2 LQKENI.